Listed here are 17 T cell receptor beta chains from one sample, sequenced in a study of T cells after yellow fever vaccination. TCRdb fed the 5' RACE reads into MiXCR, producing one record per CDR3 protein. The sample yields under 250,000 distinct CDR3 sequences, 2.5% to 3.5% seen once. The sample in question was CD4+ T cells sorted from PBMCs, obtained 10 days after the yellow fever booster vaccination. These receptor sequences come from a man in his late teens or twenties who received the YFV17D yellow fever vaccine.

This clonotype was counted at least ten times. This chain links TRBV5-1 with TRBJ2-2, with 7 bases aligning to TRBD1. Germline-derived CDR1 and CDR2 are SGHRS and YFSETQ. This CDR3 has 16 amino acids. The V gene end was trimmed by 2 bases and the J gene end by 2 bases; junction bases not matched to a gene: 6. In DNA form, the CDR3 reads TGCGCCAGCAGCTTCGGACAGGCCCCAAACACCGGGGAGCTGTTTTTT. Its protein product is CASSFGQAPNTGELFF.

This clonotype was detected a few times. CDR3 residues: CASSPRTGSGNTIYF. Here the CDR3 DNA reads TGTGCCAGCAGTCCCCGGACAGGGTCGGGAAACACCATATATTTT. V and J are TRBV6-5 and TRBJ1-3, with TRBD1 matching 8 bases. The length of the CDR3 is 15 residues. CDR1 MNHEY and CDR2 SVGAGI come from the germline V gene. V lost 5 bases to trimming and J lost 4 bases; unmatched junction nucleotides: 7.

This clonotype was picked up many times. The genes are TRBV12-3 or TRBV12-4 and TRBJ1-6; no reliable D call. The CDR3 runs to 15 residues. V lost 7 bases and J lost 9, with 19 bases in between. CDR3 in amino acids: CASTPSSERRSPLHF. CDR3 DNA: TGTGCCAGCACCCCCTCCAGCGAGCGCCGTTCACCCCTCCACTTT.

In its sample, this clonotype was seen many times. The chain combines TRBV20-1 with TRBJ2-5; 10 bases are a match to TRBD2. The CDR3 runs 15 residues. Trimming at V came to 4 bases and at J to 4 bases, leaving 9 bases not matched to a gene. CDR1 is DFQATT and CDR2 is SNEGSKA in the germline V gene (reference sequence). The DNA for the CDR3 is TGCAGTGCTAATCTAGCGGGGGCACCACGAGAGACCCAGTACTTC. This codes for CSANLAGAPRETQYF.

J is TRBJ2-3 and V is TRBV9; possibly TRBD1 or TRBD2 for D (5 bases each). The germline gives CDR1 SGDLS, CDR2 YYNGEE. The V and J ends lost 0 bases and 0 bases respectively, with 11 bases between them. This CDR3 is built from 16 residues. DNA for the CDR3: TGTGCCAGCAGCGTAGGGGGGACCCCTAGCACAGATACGCAGTATTTT. The encoded protein is CASSVGGTPSTDTQYF.

The chain joins TRBV4-2 to TRBJ2-6, with D perhaps TRBD1 (6 bases). With 4 bases removed from V and 0 bases from J, the gap between germline ends came to 10 bases. Germline CDR1 LGHNA, CDR2 YNFKEQ. This CDR3 has 16 amino acids. The CDR3 nucleotides read TGTGCCAGCAGCCCCGGACAGAGCTCTGGGGCCAACGTCCTGACTTTC. This codes for CASSPGQSSGANVLTF.

This rearrangement joins TRBV20-1 to TRBJ2-1; 13 bases are a match to TRBD2. V was clipped by 5 bases and J by 9 bases; unmatched bases: 4. This CDR3 is 13 amino acids long. CDR1 is DFQATT and CDR2 is SNEGSKA in the germline V gene (reference sequence). The CDR3 DNA is TGCAGTGCTCCGGGACTAGCGGGGACTGAGCAGTTCTTC. It translates to CSAPGLAGTEQFF.

Ten or more counts support this clonotype. The chain has TRBV7-9 and TRBJ1-2; 9 bases are a match to TRBD1. This CDR3 contains 16 residues. The J segment lost 6 bases and the V segment lost 4 bases, leaving 12 bases of the junction unmatched. Germline V gives CDR1 SEHNR, CDR2 FQNEAQ (reference sequence). The CDR3 loop is CASSSAQQGALHGYTF. As DNA, the CDR3 is TGTGCCAGCAGCTCGGCTCAACAGGGGGCCTTACATGGCTACACCTTC.

This clonotype was seen many times. The rearrangement links TRBV5-1 to TRBJ1-1, with D perhaps matching TRBD1 (6 bases). The V gene's germline CDR1 is SGHRS and CDR2 YFSETQ. This CDR3 is 14 amino acids long. With 4 bases removed from V and 7 bases from J, the gap between germline ends came to 17 bases. The DNA of the CDR3 is TGCGCCAGCAGCCCCGAGTGGCAGGGGATTGAAGCTTTCTTT. The encoded protein is CASSPEWQGIEAFF.

This clonotype was found a few times. The chain carries TRBV10-3 and TRBJ2-1; TRBD2 aligns across 11 bases. The germline gives CDR1 ENHRY, CDR2 SYGVKD. This CDR3 has 17 residues. Trimming took 4 bases from V and 8 from J; bases not matched to a gene: 13. CDR3 residues: CAISAPSSSGGIYEQFF. The CDR3 region has the DNA TGTGCCATCAGTGCCCCCAGCTCTAGCGGGGGGATATATGAGCAGTTCTTC.

By frequency in the sample, this clonotype is medium-sized (0.01 to 0.1%). Germline and junction disagree at one end, which may indicate a read error. The rearrangement uses TRBV7-2 and TRBJ2-7; possibly TRBD2 for D (5 bases). CDR1 is SGHTA and CDR2 is FQGNSA in the germline V gene. The CDR3 is 12 residues long. CDR3 sequence: CASSPRTGSVDF. In DNA, the CDR3 is TGTGCCAGCAGCCCCCGTACGGGGTCTGTTGACTTC. Looking up the rest from reference TRBV7-2 and TRBJ2-7 gives the full variable domain: GAGVSQSPSNKVTEKGKDVELRCDPISGHTALYWYRQSLGQGLEFLIYFQGNSAPDKSGLPSDRFSAERTGGSVSTLTIQRTQQEDSAVYLCASSPRTGSVDFGPGTRLTVT.

This clonotype occurred a few times. The gene calls are TRBV18 and TRBJ2-3, with D possibly TRBD2 on 5 matching bases. The CDR3 has 12 amino acids. The germline V gene encodes CDR1 KGHSH and CDR2 LQKENI. V dropped 3 bases and J dropped 6 bases, with 7 bases sitting between them. CDR3 loop: CASSPERDTQYF. CDR3 nucleotides: TGTGCCAGCTCACCGGAGCGGGATACGCAGTATTTT.

V gene TRBV4-3 combines with J gene TRBJ1-1; D is possibly TRBD1 (5 bases). The CDR3 runs to 16 residues. Trimming stripped 3 bases from V and 1 base from J, with 15 bases between. Germline V gene sequence: CDR1 LGHNA, CDR2 YSLEER. The CDR3 region has the DNA TGCGCCAGCAGCCAGGACGTGGGGGGAGCGAACACTGAAGCTTTCTTT. Amino acid sequence: CASSQDVGGANTEAFF.

The chain links TRBV5-1 to TRBJ2-7, with 7 bases that match TRBD1. The germline gives CDR1 SGHRS, CDR2 YFSETQ. The trim removed 4 bases at V and 1 base at J, leaving 8 bases unmatched. CDR3 length: 15 amino acids. The CDR3 DNA sequence: TGCGCCAGCAGCGAGCAGGGGGACATTTCCTACGAGCAGTACTTC. Residues: CASSEQGDISYEQYF. The variable domain in full, completed from reference TRBV5-1 and TRBJ2-7, reads KAGVTQTPRYLIKTRGQQVTLSCSPISGHRSVSWYQQTPGQGLQFLFEYFSETQRNKGNFPGRFSGRQFSNSRSEMNVSTLELGDSALYLCASSEQGDISYEQYFGPGTRLTVT.

Many counts were recorded for this clonotype. The chain combines TRBV18 with TRBJ2-3; 8 bases align to TRBD1. V shed 5 bases, J shed 4 bases, and the junction held 11 bases outside the gene matches. The length of the CDR3 is 16 residues. CDR1 is KGHSH and CDR2 is LQKENI in the germline V gene. As DNA, the CDR3 is TGTGCCAGCTCATCCCAGGACAGGGTATGGGCAGATACGCAGTATTTT. The encoded protein is CASSSQDRVWADTQYF.

The chain carries TRBV7-6 and TRBJ1-2; D is possibly TRBD1 (5 bases). The CDR3 is made up of 15 amino acids. Per the germline V gene, CDR1 is SGHVS and CDR2 is FNYEAQ. V lost 2 bases and J lost 1, with 11 bases in between. CDR3 in DNA: TGTGCCAGCAGCTTATGGGGACGGGATAACTATGGCTACACCTTC. Protein sequence: CASSLWGRDNYGYTF.

This clonotype was detected many times. The chain uses TRBV9 and TRBJ2-3; D might be TRBD2 (7 bases). This CDR3 comprises 14 residues. Germline V gene lookup returns CDR1 SGDLS and CDR2 YYNGEE. Trimming removed 8 bases from V and 5 bases from J, with 18 bases in between. The CDR3 is CASRIGGPVDTQYF. In DNA, the CDR3 is TGTGCCAGTAGGATCGGGGGGCCGGTAGATACGCAGTATTTT. The full variable domain, completed using reference TRBV9 and TRBJ2-3, is DSGVTQTPKHLITATGQRVTLRCSPRSGDLSVYWYQQSLDQGLQFLIQYYNGEERAKGNILERFSAQQFPDLHSELNLSSLELGDSALYFCASRIGGPVDTQYFGPGTRLTVL.